This T cell receptor beta chain was documented in a study of cytomegalovirus exposure and HLA in healthy donors. Study context: Across some 400 genotyped donors, approximately 81% landed in the Caucasian-associated ancestry cluster. Study-wide findings and caveats: It was 164 TCR beta chains that were listed as cytomegalovirus-associated. Most sequenced TCRs were rare (though some public TCRs occurred in many donors). Later analysis placed DRB1 highest and HLA-C lowest in TCR association rates, which differed by HLA locus.

As regards this clone: The antigen is undetermined.

Primers for the PCR totalled 60 Vbeta and 13 Jbeta. Sequenced by immunoSEQ multiplex PCR; TCRdb stores in-frame clones only, minus some. The sample consists of about 94,000 clones, approximately 77% of them appearing once. Germline assignment: CDR1 LNHDA and CDR2 SQIVND (reference sequence). The CDR3 is 13 amino acids. J gave up 2 bases and V 7 bases, and 2 bases lay outside the gene matches. Sequencing was carried out using PBMCs. This TCR was recovered from a human donor in good health. This chain connects TRBV19 to TRBJ2-7; 10 bases are a match to TRBD1. CDR3: CASKGTGAYEQYF. In DNA, the CDR3 is TGTGCCAGTAAGGGGACAGGGGCCTACGAGCAGTACTTC.